These 27 T cell receptor beta chains share one sample of origin, sequenced in a study of T cells in Graves' hyperthyroidism and ophthalmopathy. TCR beta CDR3 sequences were amplified from RNA transcripts. With the HTBI primer set, the TCR CDR3 went through a first round of RT-PCR. TCRdb reprocessed the multiplex PCR reads with MiXCR, giving one entry per CDR3 protein. The top ten hold about 9.1% of the sample, which has about 360,000 distinct CDR3 sequences, less than 15% seen once. Sequenced sample: blood. All receptors derive from a woman between 18 and 29 years old with Graves' hyperthyroidism.

This clonotype was recorded many times. The rearrangement links TRBV2 to TRBJ1-1, with 8 bases aligning to TRBD1. This CDR3 is built from 14 residues. Germline V gene sequence: CDR1 SNHLY, CDR2 FYNNEI. V trimming: 4 bases; J trimming: 5 bases; junction bases outside the gene matches: 6. The CDR3 reads CASSVDRGSTEAFF. The CDR3 DNA reads as TGTGCCAGCAGTGTTGACAGGGGAAGTACTGAAGCTTTCTTT.

CDR3 region: CASSSRGQGETQYF. CDR3 nucleotide sequence: TGTGCCAGCAGTTCCCGGGGCCAAGGGGAGACCCAGTACTTC. This chain connects TRBV2 to TRBJ2-5; tentatively, D is TRBD1 or TRBD2 (5 bases each). There are 14 residues in the CDR3. Germline V gene sequence: CDR1 SNHLY, CDR2 FYNNEI. V lost 5 bases, J lost 5 bases, and 15 bases lay in between.

This clonotype has more than one count but fewer than ten. The chain employs TRBV20-1 and TRBJ2-7; TRBD2 agrees at 11 bases. V lost 3 bases to trimming and J lost 3 bases; unmatched junction nucleotides: 10. The germline gives CDR1 DFQATT, CDR2 SNEGSKA (reference sequence). This CDR3 spans 16 amino acids. CDR3 bases: TGCAGTGCTAGTGGGATTAGCGGGGGGGTCGGCTACGAGCAGTACTTC. It translates to CSASGISGGVGYEQYF.

This clonotype occurred a few times. The genes are TRBV10-3 and TRBJ1-1; D is undetermined. Per the germline V gene, CDR1 is ENHRY and CDR2 is SYGVKD. The CDR3 contains 15 residues. With 0 bases removed from V and 1 base from J, the gap between germline ends came to 9 bases. CDR3 nucleotide sequence: TGTGCCATCAGTGAGTCCACACGGTCGAACACTGAAGCTTTCTTT. Its translation is CAISESTRSNTEAFF.

This clonotype was picked up a small number of times. V gene TRBV19 combines with J gene TRBJ1-1, with 10 bases that match TRBD1. CDR1 LNHDA and CDR2 SQIVND come from the germline V gene (reference sequence). The CDR3 is made up of 15 amino acids. Losses at the gene ends were 3 bases for V and 4 bases for J; bases not matched to a gene: 5. CDR3 sequence (DNA): TGTGCCAGTAGTATCATCCGGACAGGGGGCACTGAAGCTTTCTTT. It encodes CASSIIRTGGTEAFF.

This clonotype showed up many times. CDR3 protein: CASSEVSEDQPQHF. The CDR3 DNA follows: TGTGCCAGCAGTGAAGTGAGTGAAGACCAGCCCCAGCATTTT. The rearrangement joins TRBV2 to TRBJ1-5; D gene ambiguous. This CDR3 has 14 residues. Trimming took off 1 base at V and 7 bases at J, with 11 bases between the two ends. The germline CDR1 and CDR2 sequences are SNHLY and FYNNEI.

This clonotype was observed many times. The rearrangement uses TRBV20-1 and TRBJ2-7; D remains unclear. CDR1 and CDR2 from the germline V gene are DFQATT and SNEGSKA (reference sequence). This CDR3 comprises 12 residues. The V end lost 5 bases, the J end lost 3 bases, and 11 bases lay between the germline ends. CDR3 sequence reads: CSAWDSLYEQYF. In DNA form, the CDR3 reads TGCAGTGCTTGGGATTCCCTCTACGAGCAGTACTTC.

The table lists this clonotype with many counts. This chain joins TRBV3-1 and TRBJ1-2; D is ambiguous. This CDR3 is built from 14 residues. Germline-derived CDR1 and CDR2 are LGHDT and YNNKEL (reference sequence). The germline V and J ends were trimmed by 3 bases and 1 base, with 9 bases remaining between them. The CDR3 region has the DNA TGTGCCAGCAGCCATGTTAACAGTAACTATGGCTACACCTTC. Translation gives CASSHVNSNYGYTF.

The rearrangement joins TRBV5-1 to TRBJ2-5; 12 nucleotides line up with TRBD2. Germline-derived CDR1 and CDR2 are SGHRS and YFSETQ. The CDR3 has 21 residues. The ends lost 4 bases at V and 1 base at J; junction bases unmatched: 20. The CDR3: CASSPRGPGTSGSPFQETQYF. The CDR3 nucleotides read TGCGCCAGCAGCCCGAGGGGACCGGGGACTAGCGGGTCTCCGTTCCAAGAGACCCAGTACTTC.

The chain joins TRBV5-8 to TRBJ1-1; 8 bases map to TRBD1. CDR1 is SGHTS and CDR2 is YDEGEE in the germline V gene. CDR3 length: 15 residues. J lost 0 bases, V lost 5 bases, and 6 bases had no gene match. CDR3 sequence reads: CASRRQGWMNTEAFF. The CDR3 DNA reads as TGTGCCAGCAGGCGACAGGGGTGGATGAACACTGAAGCTTTCTTT.

The rearrangement links TRBV28 to TRBJ1-3, with a possible D match to TRBD1 (6 bases). The CDR3 is 15 residues long. Germline V gene lookup returns CDR1 MDHEN and CDR2 SYDVKM. V was pared by 10 bases and J by 0 bases, with 16 bases between. In nucleotides, the CDR3 is TGTGCCACCTTTGGGGGACACATCTCTGGAAACACCATATATTTT. Encoded protein: CATFGGHISGNTIYF.

Ten or more counts support this clonotype. The gene calls are TRBV7-8 and TRBJ2-3, with 10 bases identical to TRBD2. Germline CDR1 is SGHVS and CDR2 is FQNEAQ. This CDR3 is built from 21 residues. Trimming cost V 2 bases and J 0 bases; bases outside gene matches: 17. The CDR3 DNA is TGTGCCAGCAGCTTAAGGCGGGTTCCTAGCGGGAGTACCTCTAGCACAGATACGCAGTATTTT. Translated, it gives CASSLRRVPSGSTSSTDTQYF.

This clonotype was seen ten or more times. The chain is built from TRBV20-1 and TRBJ2-7; tentatively, D is TRBD2 (6 bases). Germline loops: CDR1 DFQATT, CDR2 SNEGSKA (reference sequence). The V gene lost 5 bases and the J gene lost 1 base, with 15 bases spanning the gap. This CDR3 is 14 amino acids long. The CDR3 loop reads CSAVSGGDSYEQYF. CDR3 DNA: TGCAGTGCTGTAAGCGGAGGGGATTCCTACGAGCAGTACTTC.

The table lists this clonotype with a few counts. V gene TRBV20-1 combines with J gene TRBJ1-5, with D perhaps matching TRBD1 (5 bases). The length of the CDR3 is 15 residues. V shed 5 bases and J shed 3 bases, with 17 bases lying between them. Germline CDR1 and CDR2: DFQATT and SNEGSKA (reference sequence). CDR3 in DNA: TGCAGTGCTGTCCCCCCGACAGTGTACAATCAGCCCCAGCATTTT. Protein: CSAVPPTVYNQPQHF.

This clonotype was counted many times. V usage is TRBV28 and J usage is TRBJ1-6, with TRBD1 as a possible D gene (5 bases). The CDR3 consists of 12 residues. Germline CDR1 and CDR2: MDHEN and SYDVKM. Trimming shortened V by 6 bases and J by 10 bases, and 10 bases separated the two germline ends. The CDR3 nucleotides read TGTGCCAGCAGGGGGCAAGGGTCACCCCTCCACTTT. It yields the protein CASRGQGSPLHF.

This clonotype was counted at least ten times. This chain uses TRBV7-2 with TRBJ1-5, with 7 bases aligning to TRBD1. Germline trimming cut 5 bases from V and 8 bases from J; bases unmatched to any gene: 9. Germline V gives CDR1 SGHTA, CDR2 FQGNSA. The CDR3 consists of 14 residues. The DNA for the CDR3 is TGTGCCAGCAGCGTTACAGGGGCGGTCGAGCCCCAGCATTTT. Its translation is CASSVTGAVEPQHF.

The chain uses TRBV19 and TRBJ2-2; D not resolved. This CDR3 contains 14 residues. V lost 2 bases to trimming and J lost 7 bases, with 11 bases between them. CDR1 LNHDA and CDR2 SQIVND come from the germline V gene (reference sequence). In nucleotides, the CDR3 is TGTGCCAGTAGTATATTAGAGATGAGCGGGGAGCTGTTTTTT. It codes for CASSILEMSGELFF.

This chain joins TRBV18 and TRBJ1-1; unclear D gene. The ends were cut back, 6 bases at V and 2 bases at J, with 16 bases in the middle. The CDR3 extends over 15 amino acids. Germline V gene data show CDR1 as KGHSH and CDR2 as LQKENI. The CDR3 is CASSPDGGDNTEAFF. The CDR3 DNA follows: TGTGCCAGCTCTCCCGACGGCGGAGACAACACTGAAGCTTTCTTT. Full variable domain (missing parts from reference TRBV18 and TRBJ1-1): NAGVMQNPRHLVRRRGQEARLRCSPMKGHSHVYWYRQLPEEGLKFMVYLQKENIIDESGMPKERFSAEFPKEGPSILRIQQVVRGDSAAYFCASSPDGGDNTEAFFGQGTRLTVV.

The table lists this clonotype with many counts. The CDR3 bases are TGTGCCAGCTCACCTAGAGATGGGACAGGGTCGTACACTGAAGCTTTCTTT. Amino acid sequence: CASSPRDGTGSYTEAFF. The rearrangement uses TRBV18 and TRBJ1-1; the match to TRBD1 covers 9 bases. The V gene end was trimmed by 3 bases and the J gene end by 3 bases; junction bases not matched to a gene: 11. Per germline, CDR1 KGHSH and CDR2 LQKENI. This CDR3 comprises 17 residues. Using reference TRBV18 and TRBJ1-1 for the parts outside the CDR3, the full variable domain is NAGVMQNPRHLVRRRGQEARLRCSPMKGHSHVYWYRQLPEEGLKFMVYLQKENIIDESGMPKERFSAEFPKEGPSILRIQQVVRGDSAAYFCASSPRDGTGSYTEAFFGQGTRLTVV.

This clonotype occurred many times. The chain is built from TRBV7-3 and TRBJ1-1; D gene unclear. Per germline, CDR1 SGHTA and CDR2 FQGTGA. Trimming shortened V by 3 bases and J by 3 bases, and 14 bases separated the two germline ends. The CDR3 has 15 amino acids. In DNA, the CDR3 is TGTGCCAGCAGCTTCGGACCCCCTTCGGACACTGAAGCTTTCTTT. Its translation is CASSFGPPSDTEAFF.

This clonotype has at least ten counts. This chain uses TRBV6-2 or TRBV6-3 with TRBJ2-1, with 7 bases aligning to TRBD2. Germline V gene lookup returns CDR1 MNHEY and CDR2 SVGEGT. Losses at the gene ends were 6 bases for V and 3 bases for J; bases not matched to a gene: 5. This CDR3 has 14 residues. The CDR3 sequence: CASRLAEYYNEQFF. The CDR3 coding sequence is TGTGCCAGCAGGCTAGCGGAGTACTACAATGAGCAGTTCTTC.

This chain uses TRBV15 with TRBJ2-1; no firm D call. The CDR3 covers 13 residues. V lost 3 bases and J 8 bases, leaving 11 bases between the germline ends. Per the germline V gene, CDR1 is LNHNV and CDR2 is YYDKDF (reference sequence). The CDR3 spells CATSRYPPDEQFF. The CDR3 DNA reads TGTGCCACCAGCAGGTATCCCCCCGATGAGCAGTTCTTC.

A word on this clonotype: A much larger clone lies one base from this, so it may be a read error. The V gene is TRBV10-3, the J gene TRBJ2-3, with D tentatively TRBD1 (6 bases). V was pared by 10 bases and J by 1 base, with 15 bases between. The germline V gene has CDR1 ENHRY and CDR2 SYGVKD. The CDR3 loop spans 14 amino acids. The CDR3 region is CASNLGQRTDTQYF. CDR3 bases: TGTGCCAGCAATCTAGGACAGCGCACAGATACGCAGTATTTT.

This clonotype has at least ten counts. The V call is TRBV3-1, the J call TRBJ1-3; unclear D gene. Per germline, CDR1 LGHDT and CDR2 YNNKEL (reference sequence). Between the trimmed V and J ends, which lost 5 bases and 0 bases, there was a span of 14 bases. The CDR3 covers 16 residues. Written as DNA, the CDR3 is TGTGCCAGCAGCACCCGACGGACTAGCTCTGGAAACACCATATATTTT. This translates into CASSTRRTSSGNTIYF. The full variable domain, in which reference TRBV3-1 and TRBJ1-3 provide the parts outside the CDR3, is DTAVSQTPKYLVTQMGNDKSIKCEQNLGHDTMYWYKQDSKKFLKIMFSYNNKELIINETVPNRFSPKSPDKAHLNLHINSLELGDSAVYFCASSTRRTSSGNTIYFGEGSWLTVV.

This clonotype was counted ten times or more. This chain joins TRBV7-2 and TRBJ2-5; no clear D gene. The CDR3 has 14 residues. Germline assignment: CDR1 SGHTA and CDR2 FQGNSA. Trimming removed 0 bases from V and 1 base from J, with 6 bases in between. The DNA for the CDR3 is TGTGCCAGCAGCTTAGCGTCCTCCCAAGAGACCCAGTACTTC. It codes for CASSLASSQETQYF.

This clonotype came up many times. The V call is TRBV7-3, the J call TRBJ2-5; no firm D call. V lost 2 bases and J lost 4, with 8 bases in between. This CDR3 comprises 13 residues. Germline V gene data show CDR1 as SGHTA and CDR2 as FQGTGA. This CDR3 reads CASSLGPRETQYF. CDR3 DNA sequence: TGTGCCAGCAGCTTAGGCCCACGAGAGACCCAGTACTTC.

The table lists this clonotype with many counts. The chain has TRBV5-1 and TRBJ2-7, with TRBD1 matching 8 bases. The CDR3 is made up of 15 amino acids. CDR1 and CDR2 from the germline V gene are SGHRS and YFSETQ. Unmatched junction bases numbered 12, after V lost 5 bases and J lost 5 bases. CDR3 residues: CASSQTGEVVDEQYF. CDR3 bases: TGCGCCAGCAGTCAGACAGGGGAGGTTGTCGACGAGCAGTACTTC. Complete variable domain (other parts from reference TRBV5-1 and TRBJ2-7): KAGVTQTPRYLIKTRGQQVTLSCSPISGHRSVSWYQQTPGQGLQFLFEYFSETQRNKGNFPGRFSGRQFSNSRSEMNVSTLELGDSALYLCASSQTGEVVDEQYFGPGTRLTVT.